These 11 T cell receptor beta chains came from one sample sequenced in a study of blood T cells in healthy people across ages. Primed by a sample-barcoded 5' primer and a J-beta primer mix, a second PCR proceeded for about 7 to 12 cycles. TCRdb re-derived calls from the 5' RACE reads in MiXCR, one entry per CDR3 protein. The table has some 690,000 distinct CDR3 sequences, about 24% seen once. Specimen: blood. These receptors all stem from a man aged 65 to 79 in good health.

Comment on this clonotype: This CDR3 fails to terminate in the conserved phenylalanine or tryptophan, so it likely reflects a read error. CDR3 amino acids: CASSPGGPEAFS. CDR3 bases: TGTGCCAGCAGCCCCGGCGGACCTGAAGCTTTCTCT. V and J are TRBV11-2 and TRBJ1-1; no reliable D call. Germline assignment: CDR1 SGHAT and CDR2 FQNNGV. This CDR3 spans 12 amino acids. V lost 5 bases to trimming and J lost 6 bases, with 10 bases between them.

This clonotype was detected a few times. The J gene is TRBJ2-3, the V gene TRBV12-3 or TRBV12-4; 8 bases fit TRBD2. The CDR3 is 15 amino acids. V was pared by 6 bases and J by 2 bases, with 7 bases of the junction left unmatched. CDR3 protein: CASRTGGADTDTQYF. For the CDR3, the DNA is TGTGCCAGCAGGACCGGGGGGGCTGACACAGATACGCAGTATTTT.

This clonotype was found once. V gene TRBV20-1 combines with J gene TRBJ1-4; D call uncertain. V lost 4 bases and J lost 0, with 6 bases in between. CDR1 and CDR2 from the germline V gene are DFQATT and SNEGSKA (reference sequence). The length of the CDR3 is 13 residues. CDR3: CSATVATNEKLFF. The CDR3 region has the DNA TGCAGTGCTACCGTTGCAACTAATGAAAAACTGTTTTTT.

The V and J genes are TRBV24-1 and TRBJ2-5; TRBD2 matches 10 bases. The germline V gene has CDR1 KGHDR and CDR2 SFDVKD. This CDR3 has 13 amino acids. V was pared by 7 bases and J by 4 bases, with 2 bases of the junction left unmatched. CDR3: CATRRTSGETQYF. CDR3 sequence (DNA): TGTGCCACCAGACGGACTAGCGGAGAGACCCAGTACTTC.

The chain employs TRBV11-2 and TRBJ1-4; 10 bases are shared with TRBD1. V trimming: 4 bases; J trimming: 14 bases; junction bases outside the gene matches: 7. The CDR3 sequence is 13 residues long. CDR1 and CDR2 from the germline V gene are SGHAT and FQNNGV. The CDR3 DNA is TGTGCCAGCAGCTCAGGGACAGGGGATAAGCTGTTTTTT. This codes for CASSSGTGDKLFF.

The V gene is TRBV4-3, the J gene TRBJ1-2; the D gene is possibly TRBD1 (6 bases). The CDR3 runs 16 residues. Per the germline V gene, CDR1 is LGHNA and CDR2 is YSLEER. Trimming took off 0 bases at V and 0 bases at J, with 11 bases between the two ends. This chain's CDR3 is CASSQDRGHTNYGYTF. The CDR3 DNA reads TGCGCCAGCAGCCAAGATAGGGGACACACTAACTATGGCTACACCTTC.

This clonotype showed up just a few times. This chain's CDR3 is CATLPGLAGDTQYF. CDR3 nucleotides: TGTGCCACTCTACCGGGACTAGCGGGAGATACGCAGTATTTT. The chain carries TRBV28 and TRBJ2-3; 12 bases are a match to TRBD2. The CDR3 has 14 residues. Germline CDR1 and CDR2: MDHEN and SYDVKM. The trim removed 10 bases at V and 5 bases at J, leaving 7 bases unmatched.

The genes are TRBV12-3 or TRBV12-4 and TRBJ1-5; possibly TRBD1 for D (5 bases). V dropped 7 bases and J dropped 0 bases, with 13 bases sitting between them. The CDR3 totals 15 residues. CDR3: CASMTGRASNQPQHF. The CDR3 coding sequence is TGTGCCAGCATGACTGGCAGGGCTAGCAATCAGCCCCAGCATTTT.

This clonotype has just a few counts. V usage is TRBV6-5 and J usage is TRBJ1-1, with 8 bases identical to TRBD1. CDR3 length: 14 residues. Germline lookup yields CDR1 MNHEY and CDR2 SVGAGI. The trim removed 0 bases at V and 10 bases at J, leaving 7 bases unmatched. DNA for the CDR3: TGTGCCAGCAGTTACTCAATCCCAGGGGGCACAGCTTTCTTT. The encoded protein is CASSYSIPGGTAFF.

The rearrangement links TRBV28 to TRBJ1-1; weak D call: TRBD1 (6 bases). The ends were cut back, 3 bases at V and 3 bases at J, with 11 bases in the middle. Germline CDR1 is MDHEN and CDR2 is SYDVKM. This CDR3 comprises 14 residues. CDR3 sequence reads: CASSLNREYTEAFF. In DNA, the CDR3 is TGTGCCAGCAGTTTGAACAGGGAATACACTGAAGCTTTCTTT.

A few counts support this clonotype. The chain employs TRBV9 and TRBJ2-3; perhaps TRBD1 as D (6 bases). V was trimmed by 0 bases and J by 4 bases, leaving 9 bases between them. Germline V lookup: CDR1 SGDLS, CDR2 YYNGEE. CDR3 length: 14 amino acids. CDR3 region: CASSVAQGPDTQYF. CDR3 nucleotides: TGTGCCAGCAGCGTAGCTCAGGGGCCAGATACGCAGTATTTT.